Following are 22 T cell receptor beta chains from one sample sequenced in a study of blood T cell repertoires in COVID-19. Clones were sequenced by immunoSEQ multiplex PCR, and TCRdb holds only the in-frame ones, with some missing. Of around 25,000 clones listed, roughly nine tenths were seen once; the top ten hold 7.5% to 8%. Material: peripheral blood. The receptors originated from a human donor in a cohort sampled during active COVID-19.

The CDR3 bases are TGCGCCAGCAGCTATGGCATTTTGGCAAGCGAGCAGTACTTC. Translation: CASSYGILASEQYF. This chain connects TRBV5-1 to TRBJ2-7; no definite D call. The V end was cut by 3 bases, the J end by 6 bases, with 16 bases between. Germline V CDR1 and CDR2: SGHRS, YFSETQ. The CDR3 length is 14 residues.

V is TRBV6-1 and J is TRBJ2-7, with D uncertain. V gave up 0 bases and J gave up 4 bases, with 4 bases separating them. This CDR3 spans 12 amino acids. Germline CDR1 reads MNHNS; CDR2 reads SASEGT. DNA for the CDR3: TGTGCCAGCAGTGAAGCGCAGTACGAGCAGTACTTC. It encodes CASSEAQYEQYF.

The genes are TRBV19 and TRBJ2-2; tentative D call: TRBD2 (5 bases). This CDR3 comprises 12 residues. V was clipped by 6 bases and J by 7 bases, with 9 bases between them. Germline V gene sequence: CDR1 LNHDA, CDR2 SQIVND (reference sequence). CDR3 amino acids: CASSPGYGELFF. The CDR3 bases are TGTGCCAGTAGCCCGGGGTACGGGGAGCTGTTTTTT.

V usage is TRBV6-4 and J usage is TRBJ2-2; TRBD2 is a possible D gene (5 bases). Trimming took off 1 base at V and 6 bases at J, with 6 bases between the two ends. The CDR3 sequence is 13 residues long. The germline V gene has CDR1 MRHNA and CDR2 SNTAGT. The CDR3 here is CASSDLASGELFF. In DNA form, the CDR3 reads TGTGCCAGCAGTGACTTAGCGTCCGGGGAGCTGTTTTTT.

In its sample, this clone was seen a few times. The DNA of the CDR3 is TGCGCCAGCAGCTTGACAGTGGACAATAATTCACCCCTCCACTTT. It translates to CASSLTVDNNSPLHF. This chain joins TRBV5-1 and TRBJ1-6; D is possibly TRBD1 (5 bases). The germline V and J ends were trimmed by 1 base and 5 bases, with 10 bases remaining between them. Germline CDR1 SGHRS, CDR2 YFSETQ. This CDR3 is 15 amino acids long. Looking up the rest from reference TRBV5-1 and TRBJ1-6 gives the full variable domain: KAGVTQTPRYLIKTRGQQVTLSCSPISGHRSVSWYQQTPGQGLQFLFEYFSETQRNKGNFPGRFSGRQFSNSRSEMNVSTLELGDSALYLCASSLTVDNNSPLHFGNGTRLTVT.

V usage is TRBV27 and J usage is TRBJ2-1; 11 bases agree with TRBD2. This CDR3 region has 18 residues. J was trimmed by 4 bases and V by 3 bases; bases with no gene match: 11. Germline V CDR1 and CDR2: MNHEY, SMNVEV (reference sequence). Written as DNA, the CDR3 is TGTGCCAGCAGTTTTAATCCGGGACTAGCGGTCACATACAATGAGCAGTTCTTC. Its protein is CASSFNPGLAVTYNEQFF.

The chain is built from TRBV19 and TRBJ2-1, with D maybe TRBD2 (6 bases). The germline V gene encodes CDR1 LNHDA and CDR2 SQIVND (reference sequence). This CDR3 region has 15 residues. V was shortened by 7 bases and J by 7 bases, with 20 bases between the two germline ends. The CDR3 loop is CASIPRAGYWNEQFF. In DNA, the CDR3 is TGTGCCAGTATTCCAAGGGCGGGGTACTGGAATGAGCAGTTCTTC.

The chain employs TRBV28 and TRBJ2-1; 7 bases are shared with TRBD2. The trim removed 4 bases at V and 7 bases at J, leaving 7 bases unmatched. CDR1 MDHEN and CDR2 SYDVKM come from the germline V gene. The CDR3 extends over 14 amino acids. DNA of the CDR3: TGTGCCAGCAGTTCGGGAGGAAGGAGGAATGAGCAGTTCTTC. Its protein product is CASSSGGRRNEQFF. Looking up the rest from reference TRBV28 and TRBJ2-1 gives the full variable domain: DVKVTQSSRYLVKRTGEKVFLECVQDMDHENMFWYRQDPGLGLRLIYFSYDVKMKEKGDIPEGYSVSREKKERFSLILESASTNQTSMYLCASSSGGRRNEQFFGPGTRLTVL.

The chain has TRBV19 and TRBJ2-7, with a tentative D call TRBD2 (7 bases). The germline V gene encodes CDR1 LNHDA and CDR2 SQIVND (reference sequence). The CDR3 is 15 residues long. Deletions cut 8 bases from V and 4 bases from J, with 21 bases between. In DNA, the CDR3 is TGTGCCAGTCAAACCTCGGGGGGCGCCAGGTACGAGCAGTACTTC. Encoded protein: CASQTSGGARYEQYF.

The chain is built from TRBV2 and TRBJ1-1, with no clear D. Germline-derived CDR1 and CDR2 are SNHLY and FYNNEI. With 6 bases removed from V and 1 base from J, the gap between germline ends came to 3 bases. The length of the CDR3 is 11 residues. The DNA for the CDR3 is TGTGCCAGCAGCTCGAACACTGAAGCTTTCTTT. It encodes CASSSNTEAFF.

The chain recombines TRBV5-6 with TRBJ1-4; 10 nucleotides line up with TRBD1. The CDR3 is 16 amino acids. Germline CDR1 SGHDT, CDR2 YYEEEE. After removal of 4 bases from V and 2 bases from J, the junction contained 5 bases not matched to a gene. The CDR3 region has the DNA TGTGCCAGCAGCGATGGGACAGGGGCCACTAATGAAAAACTGTTTTTT. Its translation: CASSDGTGATNEKLFF.

This chain joins TRBV20-1 and TRBJ2-7; no definite D call. The CDR3 runs to 12 residues. Germline V gene sequence: CDR1 DFQATT, CDR2 SNEGSKA (reference sequence). The V end was cut by 3 bases, the J end by 6 bases, with 12 bases between. Here the CDR3 DNA reads TGCAGTGCTAGTTCGGTAGATGGCGAGCAGTACTTC. Translating gives CSASSVDGEQYF.

The chain joins TRBV21-1 to TRBJ2-1; the D segment call TRBD2 is taken from the table without a DNA check. TRBV21-1 counts as a pseudogene. This CDR3 is 19 amino acids long. In DNA, the CDR3 is TGTGCCAGCAGCAAACCCGATGGGGGGTCCGACACCCTTCACAATGAGCAGTTCTTC. It encodes CASSKPDGGSDTLHNEQFF.

The chain combines TRBV5-1 with TRBJ1-1; 7 bases agree with TRBD1. The CDR3 length is 14 residues. V trimming: 6 bases; J trimming: 8 bases; junction bases outside the gene matches: 13. Germline V gene lookup returns CDR1 SGHRS and CDR2 YFSETQ. Written as DNA, the CDR3 is TGCGCCAGCAACGAGGGACAGTTTCTCAAAGAAGCTTTCTTT. Translation: CASNEGQFLKEAFF.

The chain employs TRBV7-9 and TRBJ1-2; tentatively, D is TRBD1 (5 bases). The CDR3 covers 15 residues. V was trimmed by 4 bases and J by 5 bases, leaving 17 bases between them. Germline lookup yields CDR1 SEHNR and CDR2 FQNEAQ (reference sequence). Written as DNA, the CDR3 is TGTGCCAGCAGCTGGGGGGGTGGCGGATATTATGGCTACACCTTC. Its translation is CASSWGGGGYYGYTF.

The chain has TRBV3-1 (or the pseudogene TRBV3-2) and TRBJ1-1, with 8 bases lining up with TRBD1. The trim removed 4 bases at V and 6 bases at J, leaving 4 bases unmatched. Germline lookup yields CDR1 LGHDT and CDR2 YNNKEL (reference sequence). The length of the CDR3 is 13 residues. CDR3 sequence: CASSLGQGSEAFF. CDR3 DNA sequence: TGTGCCAGCAGCCTCGGACAGGGCTCTGAAGCTTTCTTT.

This rearrangement joins TRBV28 to TRBJ2-1; 11 bases fit TRBD2. V gave up 7 bases and J gave up 5 bases; unmatched junction bases: 4. CDR1 MDHEN and CDR2 SYDVKM come from the germline V gene. The CDR3 has 14 residues. This CDR3 is CASTSGRPNNEQFF. As DNA, the CDR3 is TGTGCCAGCACTAGCGGGAGGCCAAACAATGAGCAGTTCTTC.

The chain has TRBV5-1 and TRBJ2-7; the match to TRBD1 covers 9 bases. The length of the CDR3 is 13 residues. V lost 0 bases, J lost 6 bases, and 1 base stayed unmatched. Germline V gene data show CDR1 as SGHRS and CDR2 as YFSETQ. The CDR3 DNA follows: TGCGCCAGCAGCTTGGGACAGGGGGGCGAGCAGTACTTC. Protein: CASSLGQGGEQYF.

V and J are TRBV5-1 and TRBJ2-1; 7 bases agree with TRBD1. The CDR3 has 13 amino acids. Unmatched junction bases numbered 5, after V lost 4 bases and J lost 7 bases. The germline gives CDR1 SGHRS, CDR2 YFSETQ. The CDR3 bases are TGCGCCAGCAGCAGACAGGGTGGAAATGAGCAGTTCTTC. Translating it yields CASSRQGGNEQFF. The whole variable domain, remainder taken from reference TRBV5-1 and TRBJ2-1, is KAGVTQTPRYLIKTRGQQVTLSCSPISGHRSVSWYQQTPGQGLQFLFEYFSETQRNKGNFPGRFSGRQFSNSRSEMNVSTLELGDSALYLCASSRQGGNEQFFGPGTRLTVL.

The count of this clone is one. The rearrangement links TRBV19 to TRBJ1-5, with TRBD1 matching 10 bases. Germline loops: CDR1 LNHDA, CDR2 SQIVND (reference sequence). The CDR3 covers 14 residues. The CDR3 region is CATWDRGSNQPQHF. The CDR3 nucleotides read TGTGCTACTTGGGACAGGGGAAGCAATCAGCCCCAGCATTTT.

The V and J genes are TRBV2 and TRBJ1-4, with TRBD1 matching 7 bases. Germline V gene data show CDR1 as SNHLY and CDR2 as FYNNEI. J was trimmed by 8 bases and V by 6 bases; bases with no gene match: 12. The CDR3 has 15 residues. The CDR3, as DNA: TGTGCCAGCAGGGCGACAGGGTTGGTTTGGGAAAAACTGTTTTTT. Encoded protein: CASRATGLVWEKLFF.

This chain uses TRBV27 with TRBJ2-3; D is unclear. CDR3 size: 14 residues. Germline V lookup: CDR1 MNHEY, CDR2 SMNVEV (reference sequence). V lost 4 bases, J lost 1 base, and 9 bases lay in between. The CDR3 protein is CASSWRLGTDTQYF. CDR3 nucleotides: TGTGCCAGCAGTTGGCGGCTGGGCACAGATACGCAGTATTTT.